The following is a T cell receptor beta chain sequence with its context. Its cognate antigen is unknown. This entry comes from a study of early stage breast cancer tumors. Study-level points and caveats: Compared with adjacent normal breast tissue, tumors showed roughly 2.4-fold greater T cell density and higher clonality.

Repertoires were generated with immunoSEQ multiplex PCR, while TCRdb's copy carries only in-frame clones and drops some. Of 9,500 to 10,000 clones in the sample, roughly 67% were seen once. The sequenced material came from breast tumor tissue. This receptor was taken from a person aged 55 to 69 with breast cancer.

The CDR3 spells CASSPRAGDSPLHF. The CDR3 nucleotides read TGTGCCAGCTCACCACGGGCAGGGGATTCACCCCTCCACTTT. The V call is TRBV18, the J call TRBJ1-6; D might be TRBD1 (6 bases). Trimming stripped 1 base from V and 8 bases from J, with 9 bases between. CDR3 length: 14 amino acids. In germline, CDR1 is KGHSH, CDR2 LQKENI.